A selection of T cell receptor beta chains follows, all from one sample in a study of blood T cell repertoires in COVID-19. Only in-frame clones appear in the TCRdb table, and some are missing; sequencing was by immunoSEQ multiplex PCR. The sample shows around 300,000 clones, around 90% of them seen only once. Sequenced material: PBMCs or T cells enriched from blood (not recorded which). These receptors all come from a woman aged 45-65 years who had recovered from COVID-19. CDR3s include the opening cysteine and the closing phenylalanine or tryptophan. A D gene is named only where the DNA matches it firmly. Only some rows state a clone size, as once, few, many or a class for expanded clones.

D,size,V,J,length,CDR3,DNA
.,.,TRBV7-9,TRBJ2-3,14,CASRRSGSTDTQYF,TGTGCCAGCAGGCGAAGCGGGAGCACAGATACGCAGTATTTT
TRBD1,few,TRBV27,TRBJ1-5,15,CASSRDSLSNQPQHF,TGTGCCAGCAGCCGGGACAGCCTTTCCAATCAGCCCCAGCATTTT
.,.,TRBV13,TRBJ1-2,16,CASSLMVSATNYGYTF,TGTGCCAGCAGCTTAATGGTGTCAGCGACTAACTATGGCTACACCTTC
.,.,TRBV28,TRBJ2-7,12,CASSRDIYEQYF,TGTGCCAGCAGCCGTGACATCTACGAGCAGTACTTC
TRBD2,.,TRBV7-2,TRBJ2-6,19,CASSWGRTSGISGANVLTF,TGTGCCAGCAGCTGGGGCCGGACTAGCGGGATCTCTGGGGCCAACGTCCTGACTTTC
.,.,TRBV5-1,TRBJ2-3,17,CASSLNPFGASTDTQYF,TGCGCCAGCAGCTTGAACCCGTTTGGGGCTAGCACAGATACGCAGTATTTT
TRBD1,.,TRBV24-1,TRBJ1-2,15,CATSVTGQGSLGYTF,TGTGCCACCAGTGTTACGGGACAGGGGAGTCTTGGCTACACCTTC
TRBD2,.,TRBV19,TRBJ2-1,16,CASRPTSGSSYNEQFF,TGTGCCAGTAGACCGACTAGCGGGAGTTCCTACAATGAGCAGTTCTTC
TRBD1,once,TRBV2,TRBJ1-5,15,CASREQGLQDQPQHF,TGTGCCAGCAGAGAACAGGGGCTGCAAGATCAGCCCCAGCATTTT
.,.,TRBV28,TRBJ1-2,13,CASSPTVYDGYTF,TGTGCCAGCAGTCCGACAGTCTATGATGGCTACACCTTC
.,.,TRBV28,TRBJ2-2,13,CASSPNFPGELFF,TGTGCCAGCAGCCCTAATTTTCCCGGGGAGCTGTTTTTT